This T cell receptor (beta chain) originates from a study of blood T cell repertoires in COVID-19. Study information: Italy, Spain and the United States were the sources of the convalescent and acute COVID-19 samples. T cells, B-cell-depleted T cells, or PBMCs provided the cDNA or gDNA that served as material.

The CDR3 has 15 residues. Germline CDR1 reads SGDLS; CDR2 reads YYNGEE. V lost 0 bases and J lost 4, with 13 bases in between. Per the study methods: Reference gene primer amplification gave nucleated cell count estimates. Only in-frame clones appear in the TCRdb table, and some are missing; sequencing was by immunoSEQ multiplex PCR. That table is the source of V, J and clone size, and D and trimming were worked out from the DNA. Of about 240,000 clones in the sample, 70% to 90% are singletons; the top ten hold 5% to 7%. The source material was peripheral blood. The chain has TRBV9 and TRBJ1-1; tentative D call: TRBD1 (5 bases). This clonotype was obtained from a woman in her sixties with active or convalescent COVID-19. CDR3: CASSVDQGLGTEAFF. CDR3 DNA sequence: TGTGCCAGCAGCGTAGATCAGGGTTTGGGCACTGAAGCTTTCTTT.